This T cell receptor beta chain is drawn from a study of OX40 agonist ivuxolimab in advanced cancers. Study details: One patient with hepatocellular carcinoma and two with cutaneous melanoma, three in all, had partial responses. Regarding the study as a whole: The authors also found low normalized T-cell clonal expansion in some nonresponders.

The CDR3 is made up of 15 amino acids. V dropped 1 base and J dropped 8 bases, with 15 bases sitting between them. Germline V CDR1 and CDR2: SGHRS, YFSETQ. The repertoire was sequenced with immunoSEQ multiplex PCR; TCRdb's copy has only in-frame clones and lacks some. The table lists tens of thousands of clones, around nine tenths of them singletons, with more than 13% in the top ten. In regard to this clone: The antigen is unknown.

The rearrangement uses TRBV5-1 and TRBJ1-4, with a weak D call TRBD1 (6 bases). The TCR originated in an adult with an advanced solid tumor such as melanoma, head and neck, liver or kidney cancer. The input for sequencing was CD4+ or CD8+ T cells sorted from blood, taken in a trial of the OX40 agonist ivuxolimab. In nucleotides, the CDR3 is TGCGCCAGCAGCTTGCGTTCAGGGGAGAGAGAAAAACTGTTTTTT. Protein sequence: CASSLRSGEREKLFF.